This TCR beta chain was obtained from a study of cytomegalovirus exposure and HLA in healthy donors (dated by TCRdb to between 2016 and 2019). Turning to the overall study: An earlier analysis of some 620 of the donors reported approximately 260 Gb of sequence data and around 100 million unique TCR beta sequences obtained from around 180 million T cells. Around 320 gigabases of sequencing data and 70 million to 100 million unique TCR sequences were included in an early release covering over 600 HLA-typed donors. The genetic ancestry cluster associated with self-reported Caucasian donors included about 81% of the approximately 410 genotyped donors. The study aimed to test whether cataloging public T cell receptors could reveal signatures of past pathogen exposure. Using immunosequencing, the study profiled T cell repertoires from 666 subjects and related those repertoires to cytomegalovirus serostatus. In addition to the first cohort of 666 subjects, a separate validation cohort of approximately 120 different subjects was used. To predict cytomegalovirus infection status, the study brought together high-throughput TCR immunosequencing, statistical association of individual TCRs with disease status, and machine learning. A later analysis re-examined previously published TCR beta repertoires from 500 to 700 donors and added high-resolution HLA genotyping to investigate patterns of TCR occurrence. Rather than drawing on any new phenotypic data, the later analysis identified candidate immune exposures from TCR beta sequences and the way those sequences occurred across donors. To decide whether each TCR beta V gene segment behaved as functional or pseudogenic, an earlier analysis of some 600 of the donors relied on high-throughput TCR beta sequencing. Donor age, sex, ethnicity and CMV serostatus were compiled alongside the repertoire data. A later genetic analysis used genome-wide SNP genotypes for about 65% of the 666 donors, treating that subset as a discovery cohort. All discovery cohort repertoires had been generated on a single sequencing platform. Class I and class II HLA loci were covered by the typing at four-digit resolution. The number of donors typed differed by locus, with roughly 629-640 for A, B, C, DRB1 and DQB1, roughly 520 for DQA1, over 600 for DPA1, and some 440 for DPB1. Roughly five DR-DQ haplotypes were treated as single units for association and clustering because of strong linkage in the cohort. On average, around 230,000 unique TCR beta nucleotide sequences were sequenced per donor among fewer than 500 genotyped donors of the cohort, with roughly 19% of those sequences being non-productive. Results the study describes overall, beyond this receptor: The presence/absence analyses assumed that sequencing depth was roughly uniform across donors, and that assumption may not be true. Several of the top co-occurrence clusters appeared to be linked to parvovirus B19, influenza, CMV and Epstein-Barr virus, according to a later analysis. A further reported finding was that TCR beta sequences accurately predicted the HLA-A and HLA-B alleles for most subjects in the first cohort. The authors suggested that the approach could potentially be extended to other disease states and immunological phenotypes. Cytomegalovirus status was reported to be diagnosed by the classifier with high specificity and sensitivity in both the original and validation cohorts. Because counts were too low, roughly 17 rarely observed V segments, including chromosome 9 orphons, were left out of the earlier analysis of 500 to 650 of the donors. A later genetic analysis associated a missense DCLRE1C variant with V-gene and J-gene trimming of TCR beta chains, and an independent cohort replicated the association. CMV serostatus was the only immune exposure information available for the cohort. In a later analysis, the rate of TCR association differed among HLA loci, with DRB1 alleles having the most associated TCRs and HLA-C alleles having the fewest. The 87-base-pair reads could not distinguish some IMGT-functional V segments, including TRBV6-2 and TRBV6-3, so those segments were excluded. In a later analysis, most CMV-associated TCR beta chains were found to appear HLA-restricted, with HLA associations seemingly driven largely by CMV exposure. Because HLA typing was unavailable for some donors at each locus, only the typed subset was used in association tests. Specific HLA alleles were associated with roughly 16,000 TCR beta sequences at a false discovery rate of 0.05 in a later analysis. Linkage disequilibrium might explain the correlated functional status among segregating V segments, but an unknown experimental factor could not be ruled out. A cluster of highly shared sequence variants was judged likely to be a technical artifact of the sequencing pipeline. While some public TCRs were present in many individuals, most TCR sequences turned up only very rarely across donors. In a later analysis, HLA-associated TCR beta chains showed more clonal expansion and lower generation probabilities than non-associated chains that were equally common. Three of the identified cytomegalovirus-associated TCR beta chains were confirmed in vitro to be specific for cytomegalovirus antigens. According to a later genetic analysis, donors in an Asian-associated ancestry cluster had fewer N-insertions in productive TCRs than the approximately 700-donor mean. Strong co-occurrence of HLA alleles, especially DR and DQ, made assigning TCR associations to individual alleles difficult. In an earlier analysis of 587 of the donors, most TCR beta V segments appeared in productive rearrangements about 87% or about 30% of the time, broadly matching IMGT annotations. A total of roughly 160 TCR beta chains were listed by the study as associated with cytomegalovirus. In this cohort, only TCR beta chains were sequenced, and detectable features were limited by the absence of alpha or paired-chain data.

Of note for this clone: It lacks a known antigen. No base quality values were provided; no much bigger clone lies one nucleotide off.

V is pared back by 8 bases and J by 5 bases, with 16 bases lying between the germline termini. From its cysteine to its phenylalanine, the CDR3 spans 13 amino acids. Kept here is only the CDR3 DNA, which spans 39 bases and is read in frame from base 1. Looking up the germline V gene yields CDR1 MNHNS and CDR2 SASEGT. The cohort comprised around 690 healthy bone marrow donors. At the time of sampling, every cohort member was nominally healthy, though immune exposures that went unrecorded were likely present. The donor tested CMV seropositive, placing the donor among the 289 seropositive members of the cohort. A peripheral blood sample was collected from each donor, and TCR beta sequencing was performed on peripheral blood mononuclear cells. The Qiagen DNeasy Blood Extraction Kit was used to extract genomic DNA from the blood cell samples. Receptors were amplified or captured by the immunoSEQ multiplex PCR assay. The multiplex PCR relied on a mix of 60 forward primers for TCR Vbeta segments and 13 reverse primers for TCR Jbeta segments. A multiplex PCR assay on genomic DNA amplified the CDR3 region of rearranged TCR beta genes. Amplified TCR beta libraries were sequenced as 87-base-pair reads on the Illumina HiSeq System. As for how the authors treated the data: In a later analysis, tens of millions of unique TCR beta chains were counted across the 500 to 850 repertoires, and approximately 9.9 million of these chains were shared by at least two donors. Raw reads were error-corrected and collapsed into unique sequences by a nearest-neighbor algorithm in which closely related sequences were merged to remove PCR and sequencing errors. To assign V, D and J gene segments, CDR3 sequences were aligned to IMGT reference sequences. For a sequence to be retained, at least a six-nucleotide match to both a V gene segment and a J gene segment was required. Rearrangements were called productive when the CDR3 lacked stop codons and stayed in frame with V and J; all others were non-productive. CDR3 was defined according to IMGT convention as the region running from the second conserved V-encoded cysteine to the conserved J-encoded phenylalanine. Sequences without an unambiguous match to a single V gene segment were excluded from the earlier analysis of about 600 of the donors. An earlier analysis of a few hundred of the donors classified V segments as functional when productive rearrangements were above 56.7% and as segregating when the standard deviation between donors was above 5%. A statistical classification framework was developed to diagnose cytomegalovirus status using the catalog of TCR beta chain sequences. In a later analysis, V and J genes were assigned by comparing TCR nucleotide sequences against IMGT/GENE-DB human TR gene sequences. In a later analysis, CDR3 sequences and most-parsimonious VDJ recombination scenarios were assigned using the TCRdist pipeline. In a later analysis, every TCR beta chain was defined by the combination of its CDR3 amino acid sequence and its V-gene family, and reads without a unique V-gene family were dropped. A later analysis removed 592 highly shared, low-generation-probability nucleotide sequences to deal with suspected cross-contamination and a sequencing artifact. A later analysis calculated a clonal expansion index for each public chain from normalized within-repertoire ranks of inferred template counts. A later analysis computed generation probabilities with a VDJ recombination model fitted to out-of-frame rearrangements, and checked the results against IGoR. In a later analysis, TCR-TCR, TCR-HLA and TCR-CMV co-occurrence was scored with hypergeometric tests, and a repertoire-size bias correction was applied to TCR pairs. In a later analysis, false discovery rates were estimated by permuting HLA or CMV assignments 20 times. A later analysis grouped co-occurring TCRs with DBSCAN, adding TCRdist sequence similarity when clustering within HLA-allele-positive subsets. Repertoires with fewer than 30,000 or more than 120,000 public chains were left out of co-occurrence clustering, as were about 5 repertoires with anomalous nucleotide sharing. TCRdb took this table from immuneACCESS and kept in-frame rearrangements with V and J called. Such tables lack part of the clones; where checked against another copy, unresolved V genes explain under half of the gap, and the rest is unexplained. The V and J calls and clone size are taken from that table; D and trimming were inferred from the DNA. This sample holds approximately 100,000 clones; about 79% were observed only once. The ten largest clones add up to around 4% of the sample.

Sequencing input: PBMCs. This receptor was taken from a female donor in good health and CMV-seropositive. Rearrangement joined TRBV6-1 to TRBJ2-7; 5 matching bases give a weak D call of TRBD1. The CDR3 region has the sequence CASLQGATHEQYF. In nucleotides, the sequence is TGTGCCAGCCTGCAGGGTGCAACCCACGAGCAGTACTTC.